This T cell receptor (beta chain) is drawn from a study of Ad26.COV2.S vaccination and SARS-CoV-2 variants. Overall study context: The donor belonged to the COV1001 Ad26.COV2.S trial arm.

Treatment denoted: about 20 received Ad26.COV2.S at low or high dose, single or two shots; 5 received placebo; per-sample allocation not given. On day 63 after the first injection, vaccine and placebo recipients gave samples. Profiled with immunoSEQ multiplex PCR; TCRdb holds only in-frame clones, not every one. The repertoire holds roughly 680,000 clones, more than 80% seen once, with approximately 1.5% in the top ten. The source is a person aged 18-60 years who received the Ad26.COV2.S COVID-19 vaccine or a placebo. The sequenced sample was peripheral blood, obtained in a trial of Ad26.COV2.S vaccine versus placebo.

Written as DNA, the CDR3 is TGCGCCAGCAGCGCTATGACTAGCGGGCCCTACGAGCAGTACTTC. Its translation is CASSAMTSGPYEQYF. The chain carries TRBV5-1 and TRBJ2-7; 10 nucleotides agree with TRBD2. Germline CDR1 reads SGHRS; CDR2 reads YFSETQ. The CDR3 runs to 15 residues. The trim removed 4 bases at V and 2 bases at J, leaving 6 bases unmatched.